These T cell receptor beta chains were read from a single sample in a study of T cell changes during pregnancy in multiple sclerosis. Libraries were prepared by immunoSEQ multiplex PCR; TCRdb keeps only in-frame clonotypes and omits some of them. The sample records tens of thousands of clones, 90% to 95% being singletons. The sequences come from CD8+ T cells from peripheral blood mononuclear cells, collected in the third trimester of pregnancy. The receptor source for this set is a female donor with multiple sclerosis, enrolled in a pregnancy study. Each CDR3 is given with its conserved first and last residue.

j_gene,v_gene,CDR3aa
TRBJ2-3,TRBV30,CAWSLTSGNTDTQYF
TRBJ2-1,TRBV7-6,CASSLVLAGGEQFF
TRBJ2-7,TRBV6-6,CASSYGGRDEQYF
TRBJ2-3,TRBV6-1,CASSVLLAGRVLDTQYF
TRBJ1-2,TRBV6-5,CASSQRISAYYGYTF
TRBJ1-2,TRBV27,CASRGRSGANYGYTF
TRBJ2-7,TRBV7-9,CASSSSGGTAYEQYF
TRBJ2-7,TRBV9,CASSAGTSGTYEQYF
TRBJ2-7,TRBV2,CASRGTSGRASYEQYF
TRBJ2-7,TRBV2,CASSELWGLGYEQYF
TRBJ1-4,TRBV5-4,CASSLWGEAKLFF
TRBJ1-5,TRBV7-9,CASSSPQANQPQHF
TRBJ1-5,TRBV5-4,CASSTGSNQPQHF
TRBJ1-5,TRBV6-6,CASSYGGSNQPQHF
TRBJ2-2,TRBV7-9,CASSLLGLVELFF
TRBJ1-4,TRBV6-1,CASSEEEGEANEKLFF
TRBJ2-1,TRBV6-5,CASSYSESPYNEQFF
TRBJ2-7,TRBV6-1,CASSEKGDRHEQYF
TRBJ1-1,TRBV6-5,CASSLGTGNTEAFF
TRBJ1-4,TRBV9,CASSGKQGAKLFF
TRBJ1-1,TRBV5-1,CASSLGASTEAFF
TRBJ2-3,TRBV7-6,CASSGTGADTQYF
TRBJ2-7,TRBV6-1,CASSEGQGTIYVFEQYF
TRBJ2-1,TRBV27,CASRPRPGLDEQFF
TRBJ2-1,TRBV6-6,CASSRTGPHNEQFF
TRBJ1-3,TRBV28,CASSFPSSPGQGGIGNTIYF
TRBJ1-5,TRBV6-5,CASKMTGASNQPQHF
TRBJ2-3,TRBV28,CASSLMRVGTGGLGEDTQYF
TRBJ2-3,TRBV9,CASSLQGASTDTQYF
TRBJ2-2,TRBV4-3,CASSPFPSGRADGELFF
TRBJ2-7,TRBV11-2,CASSLDLGPSGGYEQYF
TRBJ2-1,TRBV11-2,CASSSGTGQNEQFF
TRBJ2-1,TRBV4-2,CASSQEPSGSSSYNEQFF
TRBJ2-5,TRBV6-5,CASSWGGSGSQETQYF
TRBJ2-3,TRBV2,CASSDFGAPEDTQYF
TRBJ2-3,TRBV2,CAYGGPVSTDTQYF
TRBJ1-5,TRBV27,CASSLRQTFNQPQHF
TRBJ2-3,TRBV7-5,CVRSSAGRERCTDTQYF
TRBJ2-2,TRBV5-8,CASSPVQGADFTGELFF
TRBJ2-5,TRBV7-6,CASSRRGGGETQYF
TRBJ2-7,TRBV10-3,CAIRAGLRKGSSEQYF
TRBJ2-7,TRBV5-4,CASSSSSYEQYF
TRBJ2-7,TRBV6-4,CASSDLAGVSVPGPLPGVDEQYF
TRBJ2-7,TRBV30,CAWSPGEYGGEQYF
TRBJ1-1,TRBV12-5,CASGLVLDRDEKLNTEAFF